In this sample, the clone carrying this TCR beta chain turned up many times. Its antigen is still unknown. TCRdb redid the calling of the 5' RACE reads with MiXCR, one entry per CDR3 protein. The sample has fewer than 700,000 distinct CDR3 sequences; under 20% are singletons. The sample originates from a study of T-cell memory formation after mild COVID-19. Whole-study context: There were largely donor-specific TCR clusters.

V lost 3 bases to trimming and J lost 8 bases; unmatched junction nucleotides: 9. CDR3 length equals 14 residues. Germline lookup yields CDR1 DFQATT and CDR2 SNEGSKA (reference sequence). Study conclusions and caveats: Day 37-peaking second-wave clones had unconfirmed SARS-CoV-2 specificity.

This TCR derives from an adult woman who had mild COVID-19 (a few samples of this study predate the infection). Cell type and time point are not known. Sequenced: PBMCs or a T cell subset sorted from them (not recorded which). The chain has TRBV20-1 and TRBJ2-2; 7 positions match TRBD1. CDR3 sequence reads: CSASPTGQIGELFF. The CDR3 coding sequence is TGCAGTGCTAGTCCGACAGGGCAGATAGGGGAGCTGTTTTTT.